The present entry profiles one TCR beta chain with its context. This clone was seen a handful of times. Its antigen is currently not known. Within one base of it there is no much larger clone, and no base qualities were kept. A second Seattle source provided samples from volunteer blood donors who had recovered from COVID-19. Each collaborating institution followed its own protocols to collect whole blood in K2EDTA tubes. For TCRbeta analysis, collaborators shipped samples in one of three forms: frozen whole blood, isolated PBMCs, or DNA extracted from either of those sample types. TCRbeta CDR3 regions were amplified from genomic DNA using the immunoSEQ Assay, a bias-controlled multiplex PCR. The original pipeline was this. Within the assay, amplification of reference gene primers was used to estimate how many nucleated cells each sample contained. To quantify the absolute abundance of each unique TCRbeta CDR3 rearrangement, sequence reads were collapsed and filtered. For each sample, productive Simpson clonality was calculated as the square root of Simpson's diversity index over productive rearrangements. TCRdb mirrors the immuneACCESS table, restricted to in-frame sequences. Some clones are absent from its copies; in checked studies, under half trace to an unresolved V gene, and the reason for the others is unknown. D and trimming come from the DNA, and the V and J calls and clone size come from that table. A total of just under 350,000 clones appear in this sample, around nine tenths of them only once. Of the sample, under 3.5% is held by the ten largest clones.

The data were obtained in a study of blood T cell repertoires in COVID-19 (dated by TCRdb to about 2020). With respect to the entire study: Samples covering the acute and convalescent phases of COVID-19 were provided by collaborators in the United States, Italy and Spain. A de-identified subject ID, COVID-19 status, age in years and sex were almost always included in the sample metadata. The material from the prospective study consisted of cDNA or gDNA derived from T cells, B-cell-depleted T cells, or PBMCs. The samples were drawn from the first 160 participants of the ongoing ImmuneRACE study and from 1,254 subjects provided by 6 global collaborators. Where available, HLA class I and class II types were taken from metadata supplied by the sample provider and were not determined by assay-based typing. The dataset comprised deeply sampled blood TCRbeta repertoires from subjects exposed to, actively infected with, or recovered from COVID-19. The repertoires were made available in a free public database intended to serve as a resource for research on the immune response to SARS-CoV-2.

Here is what the overall study found, with its caveats: The amount of clinical and demographic metadata varied by source and participant and was provided uncurated.

The CDR3 goes from the cysteine to the phenylalanine over 14 residues. Only the CDR3 part of the read is kept: 42 bases, read in frame from the first base. The germline ends are 6 bases apart after V is trimmed by 0 bases and J by 3 bases. For CDR1 and CDR2, the germline V gene lists SGHRS and YFSETQ. Recombination joined TRBV5-1 with TRBJ2-2, with the identity of the D gene unclear. Sequences were obtained from peripheral blood. This receptor was taken from a young woman who had recovered from COVID-19. The DNA is TGCGCCAGCAGCTTGGCCCCCGACACCGGGGAGCTGTTTTTT. Its coded protein is CASSLAPDTGELFF.